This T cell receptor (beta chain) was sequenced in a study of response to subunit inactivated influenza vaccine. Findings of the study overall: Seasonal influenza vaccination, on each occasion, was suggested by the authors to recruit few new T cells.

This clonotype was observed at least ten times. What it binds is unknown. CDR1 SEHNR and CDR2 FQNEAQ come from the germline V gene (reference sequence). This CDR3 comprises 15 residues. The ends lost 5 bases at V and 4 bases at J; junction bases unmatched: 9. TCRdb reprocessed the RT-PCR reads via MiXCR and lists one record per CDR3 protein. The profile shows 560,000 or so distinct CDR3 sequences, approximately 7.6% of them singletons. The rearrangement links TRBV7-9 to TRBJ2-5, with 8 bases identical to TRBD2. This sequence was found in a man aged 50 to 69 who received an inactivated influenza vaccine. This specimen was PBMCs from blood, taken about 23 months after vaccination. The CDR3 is CASSRGFSGIETQYF. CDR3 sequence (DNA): TGTGCCAGCAGCCGCGGGTTTAGCGGGATAGAGACCCAGTACTTC.